The subject of this entry is one T cell receptor beta chain. This record comes from a study of blood T cell repertoires in COVID-19. Turning to the study itself: The United States, Italy and Spain were the sources of the acute and convalescent COVID-19 samples.

The V end was cut by 4 bases, the J end by 3 bases, with 19 bases between. The CDR3 loop spans 16 amino acids. Germline assignment: CDR1 SGHRS and CDR2 YFSETQ. Data came from immunoSEQ multiplex PCR; TCRdb stores just in-frame clones and leaves some out. Among approximately 260,000 clones, 70% to 90% were seen once, and the ten largest hold approximately 4%. The sequenced sample consisted of peripheral blood. This chain joins TRBV5-1 and TRBJ2-5, with TRBD2 as a possible D gene (7 bases). This clonotype originated in a man younger than 35 with active or convalescent COVID-19. The CDR3 DNA follows: TGCGCCAGCAGCCCTAATAGGGGGGGGCCGGAAGAGACCCAGTACTTC. Translation gives CASSPNRGGPEETQYF.